The 11 T cell receptor beta chains listed next were all sequenced from one sample in a study of shared T cell receptors in the human thymus. The repertoire was sequenced with immunoSEQ multiplex PCR; TCRdb's copy has only in-frame clones and lacks some. The table lists about 380,000 clones, around 95% of them singletons. Sample: thymocytes. These receptors originate from a human donor.

This clone has just one count. This sequence joins TRBV5-5 and TRBJ2-2, with TRBD2 identical over 10 bases. Germline V gene lookup returns CDR1 SGHKS and CDR2 YYEKEE (reference sequence). The CDR3 extends over 19 amino acids. V dropped 4 bases and J dropped 0; count of bases not matched to a gene: 12. CDR3 bases: TGTGCCAGCAGCCCCTGGACTAGCGGTCTATTAGCGAACACCGGGGAGCTGTTTTTT. This translates into CASSPWTSGLLANTGELFF.

The rearrangement uses TRBV7-2 and TRBJ2-3, with unresolved D. From germline, CDR1 is SGHTA and CDR2 FQGNSA. CDR3 length: 12 amino acids. Deletions cut 3 bases from V and 10 bases from J, with 11 bases between. The CDR3 region is CASSFSSDPQYF. In nucleotides, the CDR3 is TGTGCCAGCAGCTTTAGTTCCGACCCGCAGTATTTT.

The chain is built from TRBV30 and TRBJ2-2; no clear D gene. Germline CDR1 and CDR2: GTSNPN and SVGIG (reference sequence). V was cut by 0 bases and J by 4 bases, with 9 bases left in between. This CDR3 is built from 14 residues. The chain's CDR3 is CAWSVSRSTGELFF. Here the CDR3 DNA reads TGTGCCTGGAGTGTCAGCCGGAGCACCGGGGAGCTGTTTTTT. The whole variable domain, remainder taken from reference TRBV30 and TRBJ2-2, is SQTIHQWPATLVQPVGSPLSLECTVEGTSNPNLYWYRQAAGRGLQLLFYSVGIGQISSEVPQNLSASRPQDRQFILSSKKLLLSDSGFYLCAWSVSRSTGELFFGEGSRLTVL.

J is TRBJ2-1 and V is TRBV19, with 9 bases aligning to TRBD2. V was pared by 4 bases and J by 4 bases, with 2 bases of the junction left unmatched. CDR1 is LNHDA, CDR2 SQIVND, per germline (reference sequence). The CDR3 contains 14 residues. For the CDR3, the DNA is TGTGCCAGTAGTACTAGCGGGACTTACAATGAGCAGTTCTTC. It codes for CASSTSGTYNEQFF.

CDR3 sequence reads: CANKDRGSYEQYF. The DNA for the CDR3 is TGTGCCAACAAGGACAGGGGCTCCTACGAGCAGTACTTC. The V gene is TRBV5-4, the J gene TRBJ2-7, with 9 bases aligning to TRBD1. V shed 9 bases and J 0 bases; nucleotides not matched to a gene: 4. The length of the CDR3 is 13 residues. Germline CDR1 reads SGHNT; CDR2 reads YYREEE (reference sequence).

V gene TRBV4-1 combines with J gene TRBJ1-6, with D unclear. There are 15 residues in the CDR3. Germline CDR1 reads MGHRA; CDR2 reads YSYEKL. V dropped 4 bases and J dropped 5 bases, with 12 bases sitting between them. The CDR3: CASSLDVLHNSPLHF. In DNA form, the CDR3 reads TGCGCCAGCAGCCTTGATGTTCTGCATAATTCACCCCTCCACTTT.

This chain links TRBV28 with TRBJ1-3; TRBD1 matches 7 bases. J lost 0 bases, V lost 6 bases, and 5 bases had no gene match. The length of the CDR3 is 15 residues. CDR1 is MDHEN and CDR2 is SYDVKM in the germline V gene. The DNA for the CDR3 is TGTGCCAGCAGCCAGACAGGGAACTCTGGAAACACCATATATTTT. As protein: CASSQTGNSGNTIYF.

The chain employs TRBV5-6 and TRBJ1-1; D is possibly TRBD1 (5 bases). Trimming removed 0 bases from V and 0 bases from J, with 9 bases in between. CDR1 and CDR2 from the germline V gene are SGHDT and YYEEEE. The CDR3 consists of 15 residues. CDR3 nucleotide sequence: TGTGCCAGCAGCTTGGAGGAAGGGGTGAACACTGAAGCTTTCTTT. This codes for CASSLEEGVNTEAFF.

The rearrangement joins TRBV15 to TRBJ1-1; D call uncertain. V was shortened by 2 bases and J by 3 bases, with 16 bases between the two germline ends. Germline V gene data show CDR1 as LNHNV and CDR2 as YYDKDF (reference sequence). The CDR3 covers 16 residues. CDR3 nucleotides: TGTGCCACCAGCAGACTAAACTATTTGGCGGACACTGAAGCTTTCTTT. Translated, it gives CATSRLNYLADTEAFF.

The chain has TRBV4-3 and TRBJ2-1, with 9 bases aligning to TRBD2. CDR1 and CDR2 from the germline V gene are LGHNA and YSLEER. There are 17 residues in the CDR3. V was clipped by 2 bases and J by 5 bases; unmatched bases: 10. CDR3 in DNA: TGCGCCAGCAGCCAACTCCCGGGACTAGCATTCCACAATGAGCAGTTCTTC. Protein sequence: CASSQLPGLAFHNEQFF.

The chain joins TRBV28 to TRBJ1-2; D remains ambiguous. The CDR3 consists of 13 residues. V was trimmed by 6 bases and J by 7 bases, leaving 15 bases between them. Germline values: CDR1 MDHEN, CDR2 SYDVKM. The CDR3 coding sequence is TGTGCCAGCAGGCCCGAGGTGCGCGCTGGCTACACCTTC. Protein sequence: CASRPEVRAGYTF.